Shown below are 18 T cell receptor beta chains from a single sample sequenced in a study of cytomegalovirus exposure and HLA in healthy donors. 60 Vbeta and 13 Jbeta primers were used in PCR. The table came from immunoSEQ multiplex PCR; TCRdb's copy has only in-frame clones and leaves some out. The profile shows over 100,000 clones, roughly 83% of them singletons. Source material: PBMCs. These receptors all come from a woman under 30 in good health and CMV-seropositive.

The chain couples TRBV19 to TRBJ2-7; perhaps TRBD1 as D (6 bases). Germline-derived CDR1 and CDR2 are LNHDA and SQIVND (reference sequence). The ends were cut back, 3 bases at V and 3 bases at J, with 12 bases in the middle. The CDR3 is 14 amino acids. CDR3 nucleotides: TGTGCCAGTAGTATTTTGGGGGCAGTCTACGAGCAGTACTTC. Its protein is CASSILGAVYEQYF.

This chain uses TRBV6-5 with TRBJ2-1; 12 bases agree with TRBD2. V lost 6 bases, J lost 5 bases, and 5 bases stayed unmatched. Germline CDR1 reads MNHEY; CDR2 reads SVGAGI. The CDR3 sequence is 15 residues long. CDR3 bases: TGTGCCAGCAGACTCCTAGCGGGAGGGAACAATGAGCAGTTCTTC. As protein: CASRLLAGGNNEQFF.

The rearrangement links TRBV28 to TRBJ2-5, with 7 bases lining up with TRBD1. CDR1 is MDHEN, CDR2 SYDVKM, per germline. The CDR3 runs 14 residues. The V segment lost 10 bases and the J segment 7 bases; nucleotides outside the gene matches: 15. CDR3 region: CATGDRERSRTQYF. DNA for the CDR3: TGTGCCACCGGAGACAGGGAGAGAAGTAGGACCCAGTACTTC. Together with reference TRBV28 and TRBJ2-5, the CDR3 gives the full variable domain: DVKVTQSSRYLVKRTGEKVFLECVQDMDHENMFWYRQDPGLGLRLIYFSYDVKMKEKGDIPEGYSVSREKKERFSLILESASTNQTSMYLCATGDRERSRTQYFGPGTRLLVL.

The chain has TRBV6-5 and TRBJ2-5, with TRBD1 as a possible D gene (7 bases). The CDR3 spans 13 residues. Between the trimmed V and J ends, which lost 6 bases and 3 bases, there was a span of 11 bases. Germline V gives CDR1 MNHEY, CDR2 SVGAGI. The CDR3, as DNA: TGTGCCAGCAGACTCAGGGGGGAAGAGACCCAGTACTTC. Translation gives CASRLRGEETQYF.

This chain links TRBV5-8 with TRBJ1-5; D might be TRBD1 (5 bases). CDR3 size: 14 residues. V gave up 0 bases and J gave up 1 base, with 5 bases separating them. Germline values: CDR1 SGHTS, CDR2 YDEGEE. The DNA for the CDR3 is TGTGCCAGCAGCTTGGCAGGGAGCAATCAGCCCCAGCATTTT. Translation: CASSLAGSNQPQHF.

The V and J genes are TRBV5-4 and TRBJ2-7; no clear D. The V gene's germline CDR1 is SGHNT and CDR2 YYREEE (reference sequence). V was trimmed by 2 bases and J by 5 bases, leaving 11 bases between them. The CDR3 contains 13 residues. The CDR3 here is CASSFFGTDEQYF. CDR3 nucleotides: TGTGCCAGCAGCTTCTTTGGTACGGACGAGCAGTACTTC.

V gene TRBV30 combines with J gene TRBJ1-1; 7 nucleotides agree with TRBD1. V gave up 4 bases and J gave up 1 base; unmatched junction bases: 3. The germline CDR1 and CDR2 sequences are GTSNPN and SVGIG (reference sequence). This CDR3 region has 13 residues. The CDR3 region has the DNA TGTGCCTGGAAGGGACAGCCGAACACTGAAGCTTTCTTT. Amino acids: CAWKGQPNTEAFF.

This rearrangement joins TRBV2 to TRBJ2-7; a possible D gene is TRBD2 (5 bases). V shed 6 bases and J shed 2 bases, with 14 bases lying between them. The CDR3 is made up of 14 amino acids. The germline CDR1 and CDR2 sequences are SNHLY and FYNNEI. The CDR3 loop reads CASRIDYLTYEQYF. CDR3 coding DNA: TGTGCCAGCAGGATCGACTACCTAACCTACGAGCAGTACTTC.

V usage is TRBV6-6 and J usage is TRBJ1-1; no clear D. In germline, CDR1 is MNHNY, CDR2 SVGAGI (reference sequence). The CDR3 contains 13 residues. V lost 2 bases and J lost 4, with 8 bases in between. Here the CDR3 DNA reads TGTGCCAGCAGTTACGCGGGGAGCACTGAAGCTTTCTTT. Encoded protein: CASSYAGSTEAFF.

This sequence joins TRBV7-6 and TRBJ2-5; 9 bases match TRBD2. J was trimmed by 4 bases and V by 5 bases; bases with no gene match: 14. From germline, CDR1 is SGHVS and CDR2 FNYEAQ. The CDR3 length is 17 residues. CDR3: CASSLRTGSGSGETQYF. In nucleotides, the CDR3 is TGTGCCAGCAGCCTCCGGACTGGTAGCGGGAGTGGAGAGACCCAGTACTTC.

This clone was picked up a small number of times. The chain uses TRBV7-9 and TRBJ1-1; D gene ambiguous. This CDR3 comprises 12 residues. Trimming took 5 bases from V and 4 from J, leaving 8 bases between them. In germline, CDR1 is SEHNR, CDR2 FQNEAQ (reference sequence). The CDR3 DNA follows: TGTGCCAGCAGCCATCAAGCCACTGAAGCTTTCTTT. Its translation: CASSHQATEAFF. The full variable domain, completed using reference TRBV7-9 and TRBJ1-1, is DTGVSQNPRHKITKRGQNVTFRCDPISEHNRLYWYRQTLGQGPEFLTYFQNEAQLEKSRLLSDRFSAERPKGSFSTLEIQRTEQGDSAMYLCASSHQATEAFFGQGTRLTVV.

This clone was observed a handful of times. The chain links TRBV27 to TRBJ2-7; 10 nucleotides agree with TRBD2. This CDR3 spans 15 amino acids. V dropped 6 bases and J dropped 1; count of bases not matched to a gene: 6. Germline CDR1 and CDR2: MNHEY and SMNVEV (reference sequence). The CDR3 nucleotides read TGTGCCAGCAGCAGTAGCGGGAGGTGGTCCTACGAGCAGTACTTC. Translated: CASSSSGRWSYEQYF.

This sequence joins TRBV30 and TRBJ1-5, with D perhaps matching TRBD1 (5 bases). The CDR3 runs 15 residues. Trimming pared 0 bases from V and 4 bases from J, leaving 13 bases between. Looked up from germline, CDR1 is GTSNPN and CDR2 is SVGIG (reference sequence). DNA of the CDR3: TGTGCCTGGAGTGTAGGGGCAGGCCGTAATCAGCCCCAGCATTTT. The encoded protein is CAWSVGAGRNQPQHF.

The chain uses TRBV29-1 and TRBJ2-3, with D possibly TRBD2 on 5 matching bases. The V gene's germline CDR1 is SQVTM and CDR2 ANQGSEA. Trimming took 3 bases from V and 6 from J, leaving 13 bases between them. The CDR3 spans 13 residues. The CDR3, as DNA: TGCAGCGTTGATGGCAATATAGCGGATACGCAGTATTTT. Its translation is CSVDGNIADTQYF.

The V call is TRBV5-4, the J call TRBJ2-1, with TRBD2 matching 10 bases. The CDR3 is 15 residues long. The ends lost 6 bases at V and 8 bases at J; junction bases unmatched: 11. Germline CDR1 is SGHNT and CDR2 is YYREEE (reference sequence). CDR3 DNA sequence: TGTGCCAGCACCCCGCAACTAGCGGGAAATGATGAGCAGTTCTTC. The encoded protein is CASTPQLAGNDEQFF.

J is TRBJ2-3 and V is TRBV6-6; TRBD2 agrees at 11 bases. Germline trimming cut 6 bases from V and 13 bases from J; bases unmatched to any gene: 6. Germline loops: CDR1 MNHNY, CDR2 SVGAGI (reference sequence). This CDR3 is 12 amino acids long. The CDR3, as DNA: TGTGCCAGCAGAACACTAGCGGGGGAGGAGTATTTT. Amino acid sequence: CASRTLAGEEYF.

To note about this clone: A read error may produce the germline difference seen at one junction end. This CDR3 is CASSQVQEAQYF. CDR3 nucleotide sequence: TGTGCCAGCAGCCAAGTCCAAGAGGCCCAGTACTTC. The chain couples TRBV14 to TRBJ2-5; no firm D call. Germline V gene sequence: CDR1 SGHDN, CDR2 FVKESK. CDR3 size: 12 residues. Full variable domain (missing parts from reference TRBV14 and TRBJ2-5): EAGVTQFPSHSVIEKGQTVTLRCDPISGHDNLYWYRRVMGKEIKFLLHFVKESKQDESGMPNNRFLAERTGGTYSTLKVQPAELEDSGVYFCASSQVQEAQYFGPGTRLLVL.

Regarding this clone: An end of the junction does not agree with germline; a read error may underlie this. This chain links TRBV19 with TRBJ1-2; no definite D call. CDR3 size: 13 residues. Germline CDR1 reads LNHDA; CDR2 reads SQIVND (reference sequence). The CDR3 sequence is CATSRRERSGYTF. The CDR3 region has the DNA TGTGCCACCAGTCGGAGGGAAAGGTCGGGCTACACCTTT.